The TCR beta chain under discussion was sequenced for a study of blood T cell repertoires in COVID-19. For the study at large: Some COVID-19 samples were acute and others convalescent; all came from the United States, Italy and Spain. PBMCs, B-cell-depleted T cells, or T cells were the source of the cDNA or gDNA that made up the material.

Per the authors' pipeline: Amplification from reference gene primers served as the basis for estimated nucleated cell counts. Clones were sequenced by immunoSEQ multiplex PCR, and TCRdb holds only the in-frame ones, with some missing. V and J calls and clone size are those listed in that table; D and trimming were worked out from the DNA. The sample lists about 66,000 clones; about 80% were seen once. Germline CDR1 reads LNHDA; CDR2 reads SQIVND (reference sequence). Trimming shortened V by 10 bases and J by 16 bases, and 20 bases separated the two germline ends. This CDR3 comprises 11 residues. The material sequenced was peripheral blood. The source is a human donor in a cohort sampled during active COVID-19. The chain links TRBV19 to TRBJ1-5, with D possibly TRBD1 on 6 matching bases. Written as DNA, the CDR3 is TGTGCCACGAGGGGGGGAGGTTGGGTACATTTT. Amino acid sequence: CATRGGGWVHF.